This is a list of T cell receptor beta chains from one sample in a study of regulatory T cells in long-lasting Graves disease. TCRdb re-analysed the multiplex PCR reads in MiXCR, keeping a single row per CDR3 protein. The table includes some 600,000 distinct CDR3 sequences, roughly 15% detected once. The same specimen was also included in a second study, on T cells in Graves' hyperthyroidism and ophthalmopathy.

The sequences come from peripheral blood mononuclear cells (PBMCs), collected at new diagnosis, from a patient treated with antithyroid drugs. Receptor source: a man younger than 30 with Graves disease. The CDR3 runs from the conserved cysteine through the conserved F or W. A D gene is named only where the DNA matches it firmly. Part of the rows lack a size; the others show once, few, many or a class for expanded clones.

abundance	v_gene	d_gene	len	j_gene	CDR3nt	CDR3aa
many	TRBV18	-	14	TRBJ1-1	TGTGCCAGCTCACCACCGGACGGTCTGGCTGAAGCTTTCTTT	CASSPPDGLAEAFF
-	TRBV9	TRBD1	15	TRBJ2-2	TGTGCCAGCAGCGCAACGGGACAGGGTAACGGGGAGCTGTTTTTT	CASSATGQGNGELFF
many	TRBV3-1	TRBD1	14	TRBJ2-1	TGTGCCAGCAGGCAGAGGGACAGGGGTTATGAGCAGTTCTTC	CASRQRDRGYEQFF
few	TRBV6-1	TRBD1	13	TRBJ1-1	TGTGCCAGCAGTGGAGGGGGCCACACTGAAGCTTTCTTT	CASSGGGHTEAFF
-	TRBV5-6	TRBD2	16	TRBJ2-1	TGTGCCAGCAGCTTTAGGGGCGGCGGGGGGTACAATGAGCAGTTCTTC	CASSFRGGGGYNEQFF
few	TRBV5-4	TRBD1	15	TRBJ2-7	TGTGCCAGCAGCAGACCCGAAGGACAGGGTGGCGAGCAGTACTTC	CASSRPEGQGGEQYF
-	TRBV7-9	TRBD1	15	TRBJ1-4	TGTGCCAGCAGCTTCACAGGGGCGGAAAGGGAAAAACTGTTTTTT	CASSFTGAEREKLFF
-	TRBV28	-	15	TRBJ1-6	TGTGCCAGCAGTCTCCTCCGGAGGTCCAATTCACCCCTCCACTTT	CASSLLRRSNSPLHF
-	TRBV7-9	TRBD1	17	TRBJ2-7	TGTGCCAGCAGCTTACCCCCGGGCCGGACAGGACGGGACGAGCAGTACTTC	CASSLPPGRTGRDEQYF
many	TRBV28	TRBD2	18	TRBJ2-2	TGTGCCAGCAGTACCCGTTGGACTAGCGGGAGGTTGGCCGGGGAGCTGTTTTTT	CASSTRWTSGRLAGELFF
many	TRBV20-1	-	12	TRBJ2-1	TGCAGTGCTAGAAAGTGGGCGGGTGAGCAGTTCTTC	CSARKWAGEQFF
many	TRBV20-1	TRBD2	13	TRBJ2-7	TGCAGTGCATGGCTAGCGGAGATCTACGAGCAGTACTTC	CSAWLAEIYEQYF
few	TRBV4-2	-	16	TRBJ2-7	TGTGCCAGCAGCCAAGATTGGGGTCCCTACACTGAGGAGCAGTACTTC	CASSQDWGPYTEEQYF
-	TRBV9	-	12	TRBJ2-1	TGTGCCAGCAGCGTAGCTTCAAATGAGCAGTTCTTC	CASSVASNEQFF
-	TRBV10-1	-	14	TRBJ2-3	TGCGCCAGCAGTGAGTTCGACGGGGGAGATACGCAGTATTTT	CASSEFDGGDTQYF
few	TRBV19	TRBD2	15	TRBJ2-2	TGTGCCAGCATAAGCGGGAGGTTGAACACCGGGGAGCTGTTTTTT	CASISGRLNTGELFF
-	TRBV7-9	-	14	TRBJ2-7	TGTGCCAGCAGCTCGGGCCAGGGTGGCGCCGAGCAGTACTTC	CASSSGQGGAEQYF
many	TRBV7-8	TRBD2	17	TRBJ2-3	TGTGCCTCCCGGACTAGCGGGAGGGCCCCCCTCACAGATACGCAGTATTTT	CASRTSGRAPLTDTQYF
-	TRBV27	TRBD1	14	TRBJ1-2	TGTGCCAGCACCAAGACAGGGGGCAACTATGGCTACACCTTC	CASTKTGGNYGYTF
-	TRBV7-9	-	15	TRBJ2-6	TGTGCCAGCAGCTTGGGACCTTGGGGGGCCAACGTCCTGACTTTC	CASSLGPWGANVLTF
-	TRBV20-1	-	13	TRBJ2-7	TGCAGTGCTGAAGGGGACACTAGCTACGAGCAGTGCTTC	CSAEGDTSYEQCF
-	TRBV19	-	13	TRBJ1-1	TGTGCCAGTAGCGCCGCGGGTATCGCTGAAGCTTTCTTT	CASSAAGIAEAFF
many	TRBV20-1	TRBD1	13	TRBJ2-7	TGCAGTGCTCCCGGGACAGAGACCTACGAGCAGTACTTC	CSAPGTETYEQYF
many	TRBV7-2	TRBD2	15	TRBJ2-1	TGTGCCAGCAGCTCACCGGGACTAGCGTCGAATGAGCAGTTCTTC	CASSSPGLASNEQFF
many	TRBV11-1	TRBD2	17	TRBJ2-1	TGTGCCAGCAGCTCCAGACTAGCGGGTGACTCCTACAATGAGCAGTTCTTC	CASSSRLAGDSYNEQFF
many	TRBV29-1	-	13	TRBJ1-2	TGCAGCGTCCTCCGGGACACAAACTATGGCTACACCTTC	CSVLRDTNYGYTF
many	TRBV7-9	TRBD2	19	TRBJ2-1	TGTGCCAGCAGCTTAGTGAGGGGACTAGCGGGACTACGCTACAATGAGCAGTTCTTC	CASSLVRGLAGLRYNEQFF
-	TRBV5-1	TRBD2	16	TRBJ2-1	TGCGCCAGCAGCCCCCGGGCTAGCGGCTCCTACAATGAGCAGTTCTTC	CASSPRASGSYNEQFF
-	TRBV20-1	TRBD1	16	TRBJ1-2	TGCAGTGCTAGAGATCGGGACAGGGGGTTCTCTGATGGCTACACCTTC	CSARDRDRGFSDGYTF
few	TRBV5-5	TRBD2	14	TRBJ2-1	TGTGCCAGCAGCTTGGGGGTTAGCGGGAGTACGCAGTTCTTC	CASSLGVSGSTQFF
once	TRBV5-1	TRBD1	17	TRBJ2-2	TGCGCCAGCAGCTTGCTTGTCTCAGGGGGCGGCACCGGGGAGCTGTTTTTT	CASSLLVSGGGTGELFF
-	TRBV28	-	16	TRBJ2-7	TGTGCCAGCAGTTCCCCGGACGCAATGAGCTCCTACGAGCAGTACTTC	CASSSPDAMSSYEQYF
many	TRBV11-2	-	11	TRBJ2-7	TGTGCCAGCAGCTTAGTTGCGGAGCAGTACTTC	CASSLVAEQYF
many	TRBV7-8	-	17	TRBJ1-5	TGTGCCAGCAGCTCCCTCCCGCAGGGGCCGCGTAATCAGCCCCAGCATTTT	CASSSLPQGPRNQPQHF
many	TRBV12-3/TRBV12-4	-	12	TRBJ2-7	TGTGCCAGCAGGGGGGACGGCTACGAGCAGTACTTC	CASRGDGYEQYF
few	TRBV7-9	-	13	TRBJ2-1	TGTGCCAGCAGCCGGGATGAATTGAATGAGCAGTTCTTC	CASSRDELNEQFF
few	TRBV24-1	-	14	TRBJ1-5	TGTGCCACCAGCGCTACAGATAGCAATCAGCCCCAGCATTTT	CATSATDSNQPQHF
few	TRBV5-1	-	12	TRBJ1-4	TGCGCCAGCAAGAGGGGGAATGAAAAACTGTTTTTT	CASKRGNEKLFF
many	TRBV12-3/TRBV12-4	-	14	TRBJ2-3	TGTGCCAGCAGTCTCCAGGGGTACGGAGATACGCAGTATTTT	CASSLQGYGDTQYF
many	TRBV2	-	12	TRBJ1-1	TGTGCCAGCAGCGCGGTGAACACTGAAGCTTTCTTT	CASSAVNTEAFF
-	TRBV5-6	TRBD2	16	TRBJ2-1	TGTGCCAGCAGCTGGGGGACTAGCGGAGGACACAATGAGCAGTTCTTC	CASSWGTSGGHNEQFF
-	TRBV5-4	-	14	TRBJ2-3	TGTGCCAGCAGCTCGGCCCCGGACACAGATACGCAGTATTTT	CASSSAPDTDTQYF
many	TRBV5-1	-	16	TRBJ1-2	TGCGCCAGCAGCTTGGGTCCTGGTCTCGGAGGCTATGGCTACACCTTC	CASSLGPGLGGYGYTF
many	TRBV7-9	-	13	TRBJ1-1	TGTGCCAGCAGCTATGAAGGGGACACTGAAGCTTTCTTT	CASSYEGDTEAFF
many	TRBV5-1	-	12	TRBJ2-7	TGCGCCAGCAGCTCTGGGGAGTCCGAGCAGTACTTC	CASSSGESEQYF
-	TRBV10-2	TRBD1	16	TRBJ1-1	TGCGCCAGCAGTGATTCTGACAGGGGGCTTAGGACTGAAGCTTTCTTT	CASSDSDRGLRTEAFF
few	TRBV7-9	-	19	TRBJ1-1	TGTGCCAGCAGCCCACCCGCGGGGATGATGGTGGGCTTGAACACTGAAGCTTTCTTT	CASSPPAGMMVGLNTEAFF
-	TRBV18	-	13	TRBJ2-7	TGTGCCAGCTCCCTGGGGACAACCCGCGAGCAGTACTTC	CASSLGTTREQYF
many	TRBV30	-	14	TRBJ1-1	TGTGCCTGGGGCAAAGGGACGGGGAACACTGAAGCTTTCTTT	CAWGKGTGNTEAFF
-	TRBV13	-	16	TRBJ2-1	TGTGCCAGCAGCCCGAGGAGGACGGGTTCTTACAATGAGCAGTTCTTC	CASSPRRTGSYNEQFF
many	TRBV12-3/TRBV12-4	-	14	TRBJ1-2	TGTGCCAGCAGTTATGGTTCGGGGAACTATGGCTACACCTTC	CASSYGSGNYGYTF
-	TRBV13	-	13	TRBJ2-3	TGTGCCAGCAGCATTAGGCTCACAGATACGCAGTATTTT	CASSIRLTDTQYF
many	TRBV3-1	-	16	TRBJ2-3	TGTGCCAGCAGCCCGCCCAGGGGACGCATTGCAGATACGCAGTATTTT	CASSPPRGRIADTQYF